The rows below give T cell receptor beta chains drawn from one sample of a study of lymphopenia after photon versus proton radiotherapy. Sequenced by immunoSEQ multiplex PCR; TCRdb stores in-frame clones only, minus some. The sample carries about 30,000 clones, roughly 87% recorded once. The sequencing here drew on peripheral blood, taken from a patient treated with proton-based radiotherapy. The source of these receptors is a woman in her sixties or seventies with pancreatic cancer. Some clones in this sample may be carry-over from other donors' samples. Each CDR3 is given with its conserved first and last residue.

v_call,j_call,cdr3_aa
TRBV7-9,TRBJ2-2,CASSFFFSENTGELFF
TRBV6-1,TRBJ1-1,CASSPRGMNTEAFF
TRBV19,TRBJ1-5,CASSIDPGGFNQPQHF
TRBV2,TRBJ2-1,CASSDVLAVYNEQFF
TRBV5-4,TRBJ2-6,CASSLQSAGLGANVLTF
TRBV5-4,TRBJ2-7,CASSLGTSGYEQYF
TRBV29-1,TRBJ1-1,CSVATGRTEAFF
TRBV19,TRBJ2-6,CASSRTGDSGANVLTF
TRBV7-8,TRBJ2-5,CASSSGLAGVETQYF
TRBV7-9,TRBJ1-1,CASTLEEQGNTEAFF
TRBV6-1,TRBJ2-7,CASSQGLALTYEQYF
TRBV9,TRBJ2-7,CASSVVGRGEQYF
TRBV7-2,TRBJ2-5,CASSWLSWGETQYF
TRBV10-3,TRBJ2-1,CAIRSTSGTYNEQFF
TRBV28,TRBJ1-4,CASRETGDEKLFF
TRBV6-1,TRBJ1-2,CASREEGGSYGYTF
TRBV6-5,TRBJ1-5,CASSYGGGKHRPQHF
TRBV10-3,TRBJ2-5,CAIGLAAEETQYF
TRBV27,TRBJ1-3,CASSRQTGFGNTIYF
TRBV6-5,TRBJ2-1,CASSPGLAFYNEQFF
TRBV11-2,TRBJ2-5,CASSYTGQETQYF
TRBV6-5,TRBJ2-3,CASSYSIGQAGDTQYF
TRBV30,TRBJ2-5,CASGNQETQYF
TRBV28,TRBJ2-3,CASSSPLGLADTDTQYF